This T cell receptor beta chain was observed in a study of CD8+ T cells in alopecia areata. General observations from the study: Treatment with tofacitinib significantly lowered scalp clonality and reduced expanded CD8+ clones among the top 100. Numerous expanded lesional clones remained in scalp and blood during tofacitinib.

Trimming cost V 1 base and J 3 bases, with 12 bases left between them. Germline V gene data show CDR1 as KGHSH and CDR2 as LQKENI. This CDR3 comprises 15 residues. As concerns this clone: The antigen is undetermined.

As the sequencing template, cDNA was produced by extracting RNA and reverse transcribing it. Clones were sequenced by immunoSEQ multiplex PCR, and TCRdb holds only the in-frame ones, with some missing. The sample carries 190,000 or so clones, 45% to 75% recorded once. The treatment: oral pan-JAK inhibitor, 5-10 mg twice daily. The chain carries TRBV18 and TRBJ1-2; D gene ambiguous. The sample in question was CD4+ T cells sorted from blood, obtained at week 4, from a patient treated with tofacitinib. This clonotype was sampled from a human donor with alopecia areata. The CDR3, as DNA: TGTGCCAGCTCACCACTAGGCAGGACCGACTATGGCTACACCTTC. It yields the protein CASSPLGRTDYGYTF. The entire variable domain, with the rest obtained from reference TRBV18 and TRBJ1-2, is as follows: NAGVMQNPRHLVRRRGQEARLRCSPMKGHSHVYWYRQLPEEGLKFMVYLQKENIIDESGMPKERFSAEFPKEGPSILRIQQVVRGDSAAYFCASSPLGRTDYGYTFGSGTRLTVV.